Described below is a single T cell receptor (beta chain) sequence and its context. The record originates from a study of blood T cell repertoires in COVID-19. Study details: Some COVID-19 samples were acute and others convalescent; all came from the United States, Italy and Spain. The analysed material was cDNA or gDNA that came from T cells, B-cell-depleted T cells, or PBMCs.

Looked up from germline, CDR1 is SGHTA and CDR2 is FQGNSA. The CDR3 has 13 amino acids. V lost 1 base, J lost 2 bases, and 3 bases lay in between. In the source study's methods: From reference gene primer amplification, estimates of nucleated cell counts were derived. The assay was immunoSEQ multiplex PCR, and TCRdb's table has in-frame clones only and misses some. Clonal size and the V and J genes are those of that table, whereas D and trimming came from the DNA. The table includes about 54,000 clones, around four fifths detected once. The source material was peripheral blood. The gene calls are TRBV7-2 and TRBJ1-5; D is unresolved. This sequence was found in a woman in her sixties or seventies with acute or convalescent COVID-19. CDR3 DNA sequence: TGTGCCAGCAGCTTAGTCGGCAATCAGCCCCAGCATTTT. The encoded protein is CASSLVGNQPQHF. Using reference TRBV7-2 and TRBJ1-5 for the parts outside the CDR3, the full variable domain is GAGVSQSPSNKVTEKGKDVELRCDPISGHTALYWYRQSLGQGLEFLIYFQGNSAPDKSGLPSDRFSAERTGGSVSTLTIQRTQQEDSAVYLCASSLVGNQPQHFGDGTRLSIL.